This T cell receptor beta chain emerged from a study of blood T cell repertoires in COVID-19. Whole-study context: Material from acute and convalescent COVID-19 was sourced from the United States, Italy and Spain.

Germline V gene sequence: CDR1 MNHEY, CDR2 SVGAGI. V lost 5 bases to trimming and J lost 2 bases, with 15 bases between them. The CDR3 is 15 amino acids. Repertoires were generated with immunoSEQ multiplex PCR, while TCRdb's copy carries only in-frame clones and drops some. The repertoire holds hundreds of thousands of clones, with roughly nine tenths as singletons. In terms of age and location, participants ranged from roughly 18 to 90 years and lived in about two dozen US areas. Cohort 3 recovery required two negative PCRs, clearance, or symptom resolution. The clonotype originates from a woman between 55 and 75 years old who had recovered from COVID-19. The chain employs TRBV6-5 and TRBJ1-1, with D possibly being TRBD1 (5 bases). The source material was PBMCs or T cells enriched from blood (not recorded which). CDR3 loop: CASSQGSLGNTEAFF. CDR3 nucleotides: TGTGCCAGCAGTCAGGGTTCGTTGGGAAACACTGAAGCTTTCTTT.